The sequence of this T cell receptor (beta chain) was determined in a study of blood T cell repertoires in COVID-19 (dated by TCRdb to the early 2020s). Notes on the research overall: Samples covering the acute and convalescent phases of COVID-19 were provided by collaborators in the United States, Italy and Spain. A de-identified subject ID, COVID-19 status, age in years and sex were almost always included in the sample metadata. The repertoires were released in a freely available public database intended as a resource for research on the immune response to SARS-CoV-2. Where available, HLA class I and class II types were obtained from metadata supplied by the sample provider rather than from assay-based typing. Samples were obtained from the ongoing ImmuneRACE study (first 160 participants) and from some 1,300 subjects provided by 6 global collaborators. The prospective study material was composed of cDNA or gDNA derived from T cells, B-cell-depleted T cells, or PBMCs. The dataset comprised deeply sampled blood TCRbeta repertoires from subjects exposed to, actively infected with, or recovered from COVID-19.

TCRbeta CDR3 regions were amplified from genomic DNA using the immunoSEQ Assay, a bias-controlled multiplex PCR. Turning to the authors' computational methods: The number of nucleated cells in each sample was estimated by amplification of reference gene primers within the assay. To quantify the absolute abundance of each unique TCRbeta CDR3 rearrangement, sequence reads were collapsed and filtered. For each sample, productive Simpson clonality was calculated by taking the square root of Simpson's diversity index across productive rearrangements. TCRdb provides this immuneACCESS table in a form limited to in-frame rearrangements. Some clones are lacking; in checked studies, under half of them reflect an unresolved V gene, and why the rest are absent is not known. D and trimming were read from the DNA, whereas the V and J calls and clone size are those reported in that table. For this sample the table gives approximately 500,000 clones, of which less than 90% were detected only once. The biggest ten clones account for 7.5% to 9% of the sample.

As concerns this clone: There is no known antigen for this receptor. One base away there is no much larger clone; base qualities are not given.

Summary of the overall study and its limitations: How much clinical and demographic metadata was included differed by source and by participant, and the metadata was provided uncurated.

In Seattle, one collaborating source enrolled patients while the infection was active and tracked those patients longitudinally over the course of disease. The collaborating institutions used their own protocols to collect whole blood in K2EDTA tubes. For TCRbeta analysis, collaborators shipped samples in one of three forms: frozen whole blood, isolated PBMCs, or DNA extracted from either of those sample types. The CDR3 numbers 16 residues from cysteine through phenylalanine. The DNA shown is the 48-base CDR3, in frame from base 1. Trimmed from V: 6 bases; trimmed from J: 0 bases; junction bases lacking a gene match: 8. CDR1 and CDR2 are drawn from the germline V gene: SGHVS, FNYEAQ.

The rearrangement joined TRBV7-6 to TRBJ2-3; 8 central bases correspond to TRBD2. The clonotype originates from a woman aged 45 to 65 with COVID-19, enrolled during active disease. Sequencing was done on a sample of peripheral blood. The CDR3 is CASSPLAAPSTDTQYF. The DNA is as follows: TGTGCCAGCAGTCCACTAGCGGCCCCTAGCACAGATACGCAGTATTTT. The CDR3 plus the reference TRBV7-6 and TRBJ2-3 genes for the other parts give the full variable domain: GAGVSQSPRYKVTKRGQDVALRCDPISGHVSLYWYRQALGQGPEFLTYFNYEAQQDKSGLPNDRFSAERPEGSISTLTIQRTEQRDSAMYRCASSPLAAPSTDTQYFGPGTRLTVL.